This T cell receptor beta chain was profiled in a study of blood T cell repertoires in COVID-19. Study information: Donors in the United States, Italy and Spain gave samples during acute or convalescent COVID-19. T cells, B-cell-depleted T cells, or PBMCs provided the cDNA or gDNA that served as material.

The CDR3 contains 11 residues. Germline values: CDR1 SQVTM, CDR2 ANQGSEA. V lost 4 bases and J lost 8, with 11 bases in between. Grouping used clinical history reported by participants in a survey and questionnaire. In the original analysis: Estimation of nucleated cell counts was performed using reference gene primer amplification. Sequenced by immunoSEQ multiplex PCR; TCRdb stores in-frame clones only, minus some. The V and J calls and clone size come from that table; D and trimming were worked out from the DNA. Found here are about 230,000 clones, over 70% of them singletons; the top ten hold more than 3%.

This clonotype was sampled from a young woman who had been exposed to COVID-19. V is TRBV29-1 and J is TRBJ1-2, with unresolved D. The specimen was PBMCs or T cells enriched from blood (not recorded which). The CDR3 loop reads CSVVSTAGYTF. As DNA, the CDR3 is TGCAGCGTTGTGTCGACTGCCGGCTACACCTTC.